This record covers a single TCR beta chain. J was trimmed by 3 bases and V by 4 bases; bases with no gene match: 6. CDR1 is SGHTA, CDR2 FQGNSA, per germline. CDR3 length: 14 amino acids. Treatment defined: preoperative locoregional IRX-2 cytokine immunotherapy. These data originate in a study of preoperative IRX-2 immunotherapy in early breast cancer. Measured with immunoSEQ multiplex PCR; TCRdb has only the in-frame clones, and not every one. The sample holds 24,000 or so clones, about 95% seen once. Sequenced here: tumor tissue, sampled after IRX-2 immunotherapy. This sequence originates from a human donor with breast cancer. The chain employs TRBV7-2 and TRBJ2-7; TRBD1 matches 7 bases. CDR3 sequence reads: CASSYDRVSYEQYF. The CDR3 DNA is TGTGCCAGCAGCTATGACAGGGTGAGCTACGAGCAGTACTTC.